This T cell receptor beta chain was observed in a study of shared clonotypes between healthy human individuals. A note on this clone: Its antigen is still unknown.

General study results and limits: Measured sharing among donors was expected to vary with sequencing depth.

This CDR3 contains 16 residues. Germline V gene data show CDR1 as MDHEN and CDR2 as SYDVKM. V lost 5 bases, J lost 7 bases, and 13 bases stayed unmatched. The authors split each subset's genomic DNA evenly across several immunoSEQ plates. Assay: immunoSEQ multiplex PCR; the TCRdb copy retains only in-frame clones and omits some. The table has about 480,000 clones, over 60% seen once. V is TRBV28 and J is TRBJ2-7; 11 positions agree with TRBD2. The receptor was isolated from a woman aged 40 to 55 in good health. Some clones in this sample may be carry-over from other donors' samples. The sequenced sample was PBMCs. This chain's CDR3 is CASSVPGLAAPWEQYF. The CDR3 DNA reads as TGTGCCAGCAGTGTCCCGGGACTAGCGGCCCCCTGGGAGCAGTACTTC.